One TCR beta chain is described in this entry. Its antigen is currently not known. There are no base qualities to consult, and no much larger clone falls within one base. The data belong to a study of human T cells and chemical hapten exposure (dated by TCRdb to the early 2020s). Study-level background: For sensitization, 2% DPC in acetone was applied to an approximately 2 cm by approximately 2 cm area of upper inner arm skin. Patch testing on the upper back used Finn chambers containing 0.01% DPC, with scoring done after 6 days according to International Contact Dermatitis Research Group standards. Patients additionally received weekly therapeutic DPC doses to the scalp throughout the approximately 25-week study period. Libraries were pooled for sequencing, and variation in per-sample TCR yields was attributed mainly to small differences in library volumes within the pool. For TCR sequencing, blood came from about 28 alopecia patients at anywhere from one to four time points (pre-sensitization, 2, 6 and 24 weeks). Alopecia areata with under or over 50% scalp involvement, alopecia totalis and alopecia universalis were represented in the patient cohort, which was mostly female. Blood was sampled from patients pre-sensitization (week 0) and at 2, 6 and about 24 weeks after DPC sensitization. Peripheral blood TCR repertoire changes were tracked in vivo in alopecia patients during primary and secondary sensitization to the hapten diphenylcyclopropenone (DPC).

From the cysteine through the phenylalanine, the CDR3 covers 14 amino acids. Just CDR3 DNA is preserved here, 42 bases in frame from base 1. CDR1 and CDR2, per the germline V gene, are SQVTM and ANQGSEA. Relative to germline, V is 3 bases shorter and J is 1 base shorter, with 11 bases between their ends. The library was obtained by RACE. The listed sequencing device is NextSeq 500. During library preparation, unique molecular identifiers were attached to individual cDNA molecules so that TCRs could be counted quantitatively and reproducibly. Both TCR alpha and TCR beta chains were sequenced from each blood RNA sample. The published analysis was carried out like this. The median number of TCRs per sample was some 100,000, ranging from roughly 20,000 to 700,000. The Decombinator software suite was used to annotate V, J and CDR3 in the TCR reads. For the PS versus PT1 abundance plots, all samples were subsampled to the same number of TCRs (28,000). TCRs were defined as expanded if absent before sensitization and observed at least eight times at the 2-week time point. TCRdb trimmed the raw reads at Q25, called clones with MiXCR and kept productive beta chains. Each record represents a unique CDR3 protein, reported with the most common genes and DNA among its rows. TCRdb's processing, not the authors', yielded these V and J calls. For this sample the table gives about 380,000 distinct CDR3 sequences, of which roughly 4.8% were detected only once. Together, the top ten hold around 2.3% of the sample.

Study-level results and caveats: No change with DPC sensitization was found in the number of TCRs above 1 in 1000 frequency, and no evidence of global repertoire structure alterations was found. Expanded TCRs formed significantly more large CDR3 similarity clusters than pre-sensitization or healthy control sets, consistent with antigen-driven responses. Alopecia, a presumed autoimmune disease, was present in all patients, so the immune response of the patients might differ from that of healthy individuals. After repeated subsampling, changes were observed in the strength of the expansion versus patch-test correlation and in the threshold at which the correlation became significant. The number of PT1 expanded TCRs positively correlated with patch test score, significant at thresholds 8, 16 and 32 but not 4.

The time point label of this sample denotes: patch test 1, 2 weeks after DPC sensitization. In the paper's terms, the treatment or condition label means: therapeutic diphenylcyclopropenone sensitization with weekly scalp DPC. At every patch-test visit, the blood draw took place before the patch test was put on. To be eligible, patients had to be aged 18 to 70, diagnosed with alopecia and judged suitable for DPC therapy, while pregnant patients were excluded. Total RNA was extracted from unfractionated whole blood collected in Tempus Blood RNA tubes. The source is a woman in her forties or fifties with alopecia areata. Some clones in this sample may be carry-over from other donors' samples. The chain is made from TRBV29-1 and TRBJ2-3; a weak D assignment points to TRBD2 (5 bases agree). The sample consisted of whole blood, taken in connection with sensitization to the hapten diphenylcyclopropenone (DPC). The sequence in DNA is TGCAGCGTTGATTTGCTGGGAGGCACAGATACGCAGTATTTT. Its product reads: CSVDLLGGTDTQYF.